The T cell receptor beta chain under discussion was sequenced for a study of CD8+CD57+ T cells in acquired aplastic anemia. Across the study: Isolated CD4+ and CD8+ cells, once sorted, yielded DNA averaging roughly 3.2 ug.

Genomic DNA constituted the template upon which TCR beta VDJ and CDR3 profiling was performed. TCRdb re-called the reads through MiXCR, storing one row per CDR3 protein. Counted here are about 120,000 distinct CDR3 sequences, under 65% occurring once; the ten biggest clones make up roughly 28%. Patients sequenced had flow cytometry evidence of CD8+CD57+ cell expansion. Severe acquired aplastic anemia affected all patients. Blood was sampled before the patients had received any therapy. The length of the CDR3 is 9 residues. Germline loops: CDR1 DFQATT, CDR2 SNEGSKA (reference sequence). With 3 bases removed from V and 8 bases from J, the gap between germline ends came to 4 bases. General study findings and limits: Patients and controls shared about 30 CD8+ CDR3 sequences, which appeared highly expressed in patients and within their immunodominant clones.

This clonotype has just a few counts. What it binds is unknown. The sequence was collected from a human donor with aplastic anemia. The genes are TRBV20-1 and TRBJ1-2; D unresolved. The sequenced sample was sorted CD4+, CD8+, or CD8+CD57+ T cells (not recorded which) from PBMCs. The CDR3 region is CSAREGYTF. In DNA form, the CDR3 reads TGCAGTGCTAGGGAGGGCTACACCTTC.